This passage covers 2 T cell receptor beta chains from one sample sequenced in a study of cytomegalovirus exposure and HLA in healthy donors. 60 Vbeta and 13 Jbeta primers were used in PCR. Using immunoSEQ multiplex PCR, the repertoire was profiled, and TCRdb retains in-frame clones only, with some absent. The data show approximately 150,000 clones, roughly 79% seen once. Sequencing input: PBMCs. The receptor set was obtained from a man aged 40-50 years in good health and CMV-seronegative.

The chain joins TRBV10-2 to TRBJ2-1; the D gene is possibly TRBD1 (5 bases). From germline, CDR1 is WSHSY and CDR2 SAAADI. V was clipped by 5 bases and J by 4 bases, with 15 bases between them. This CDR3 spans 15 amino acids. The CDR3 is CASSSRTNLYNEQFF. In DNA, the CDR3 is TGCGCCAGCAGTTCCCGGACAAACCTTTACAATGAGCAGTTCTTC.

In the case of this clone: The conserved closing phenylalanine or tryptophan is absent in this CDR3, likely reflecting a read error. This chain joins TRBV5-4 and TRBJ2-2; the D is unclear. The CDR3 has 15 amino acids. The germline V gene encodes CDR1 SGHNT and CDR2 YYREEE (reference sequence). The germline V and J ends were trimmed by 0 bases and 0 bases, with 6 bases remaining between them. The CDR3 protein is CASSLVQANTGELFC. For the CDR3, the DNA is TGTGCCAGCAGCTTGGTGCAGGCGAACACCGGGGAGCTGTTTTGT.